Given below is one T cell receptor beta chain in context. From germline, CDR1 is MNHEY and CDR2 SVGAGI. The CDR3 spans 11 residues. The data originate from a study of T cell clusters in autoimmune cytopenias. Roughly 38,000 genome equivalents of blood DNA were amplified for TRB. TRB rearrangements were amplified by touch-down multiplex PCR with mixed TRB-A/B primers. From its re-call of the multiplex PCR reads, TCRdb lists each CDR3 protein once, without DNA. The sample shows 7,000 to 8,500 distinct CDR3 sequences, and roughly 28% sits with its ten largest clones. The chain has TRBV6-5 and TRBJ2-3. The TCR sequence derives from a human donor with an autoimmune cytopenia or autoimmune hepatitis (not recorded which). Sequenced: peripheral blood. CDR3 residues: CASSYGDTQYF.